This TCR beta chain was sequenced for a study of T cells expressing NK-cell markers. Whole-study context: Seven sequenced donors out of eight were HCMV-seropositive, one seronegative.

The germline V gene has CDR1 SGHVS and CDR2 FQNEAQ. The CDR3 runs to 19 residues. Study outcomes and limitations: Clarity on HCMV specificity was lacking for the expanded NKG2C+ T cell clones.

With respect to this clonotype: Its antigen remains unknown.

TCRdb re-called the 5' RACE reads and catalogs CDR3 proteins one per entry, DNA excluded. This repertoire includes some 390,000 distinct CDR3 sequences. Sample: blood T cells: a sorted CD56 or NKG2C T cell subset, CD4+ or CD8+ T cells, or bulk PBMC T cells (not recorded which). This TCR was sampled from a woman aged 50 to 60 in good health. This chain joins TRBV7-8 and TRBJ2-1; the TRBD2 assignment by TCRdb is unverifiable without DNA. The CDR3: CASSSRRTSGSFPYNEQFF.